Listed below are T cell receptor beta chains from one sample, sequenced in a study of T cells after yellow fever vaccination. TCRdb analysed the 5' RACE reads with MiXCR anew, one entry per CDR3 protein. The sample yields a few hundred thousand distinct CDR3 sequences, about 4% seen once. Sequences were derived from PBMCs, sampled 5 days after the yellow fever booster vaccination. These receptors were collected from a man between 18 and 29 years old who received the YFV17D yellow fever vaccine. CDR3s include the opening cysteine and the closing phenylalanine or tryptophan. The D gene is left open where the match is weak. Clone size is given for some rows only: seen once, a few or many times, or a class if the clone is expanded.

clone_size,d_call,j_call,v_call,cdr3_nt,cdr3_aa
few,NA,TRBJ2-1,TRBV4-2,TGTGCCAGCAGCAGGACGGGACGCAATGAGCAGTTCTTC,CASSRTGRNEQFF
NA,NA,TRBJ1-4,TRBV2,TGTGCCAGCATGTTTTCGGGTTTTGCGGGTGAAAAACTGTTTTTT,CASMFSGFAGEKLFF
few,NA,TRBJ1-4,TRBV6-5,TGTGCCAGCGCCAAGGGCCGGACCCCAAGGACTAATGAAAAACTGTTTTTT,CASAKGRTPRTNEKLFF
many,TRBD1,TRBJ2-5,TRBV5-5,TGTGCCAGCAGCACAGGACAGGGGCGGGAGACCCAGTACTTC,CASSTGQGRETQYF
NA,TRBD1,TRBJ1-2,TRBV4-1,TGCGCCAGCAGCCCCCCGACAGGGGGCAGAGCGGGCTACACCTTC,CASSPPTGGRAGYTF
few,NA,TRBJ1-2,TRBV7-8,TGTGCCAGCAGCTTCGATTTGGGTTATGGCTACACCTTC,CASSFDLGYGYTF
NA,TRBD2,TRBJ2-1,TRBV20-1,TGCAGTGCGGAGCGGGGGGGAACCGTTGAGCAGTTCTTC,CSAERGGTVEQFF
few,NA,TRBJ2-3,TRBV7-3,TGTGCCAGCAGCTCCTCGGCGAGCACAGATACGCAGTATTTT,CASSSSASTDTQYF
NA,TRBD1,TRBJ1-5,TRBV5-6,TGTGCCAGCAGCTACGGGACAGGAGAAAGGCCCCAGCATTTT,CASSYGTGERPQHF
NA,TRBD1,TRBJ2-1,TRBV4-1,TGCGCCAGCAGCCCCCGGGATCCCGGACAGGGAATAAACAATGAGCAGTTCTTC,CASSPRDPGQGINNEQFF
NA,NA,TRBJ2-1,TRBV6-2/TRBV6-3,TGTGCCAGCAGTTACCCCCGGTCAGATTACAATGAGCAGTTCTTC,CASSYPRSDYNEQFF
few,TRBD1,TRBJ2-3,TRBV24-1,TGTGCCACCAGTGATCCGCAGGGGGTCACAGATACGCAGTATTTT,CATSDPQGVTDTQYF
few,NA,TRBJ1-2,TRBV20-1,TGCAGTGCTTCGCGGCGAGAACAGGGTCAGGGCTACACCTTC,CSASRREQGQGYTF
few,NA,TRBJ2-1,TRBV5-5,TGTGCCAGCAGCTCCTTCATTAGCTCCTACAATGAGCAGTTCTTC,CASSSFISSYNEQFF
NA,NA,TRBJ2-4,TRBV5-1,TGCGCCAGCAGCCCCCCAGGGGGGCAAAACATTCAGTACTTC,CASSPPGGQNIQYF
once,NA,TRBJ2-5,TRBV7-2,TGTGCCAGCAGCCCGCAGGGGAAAGAGACCCAGTACTTC,CASSPQGKETQYF
many,NA,TRBJ2-7,TRBV2,TGTGCCAGCAGTGAAGGGTACAACTACGAGCAGTACTTC,CASSEGYNYEQYF
NA,TRBD1,TRBJ1-5,TRBV4-2,TGTGCCAGCAGCCAAAGAGGAGGGGGCGACCAGCCCCAGCATTTT,CASSQRGGGDQPQHF